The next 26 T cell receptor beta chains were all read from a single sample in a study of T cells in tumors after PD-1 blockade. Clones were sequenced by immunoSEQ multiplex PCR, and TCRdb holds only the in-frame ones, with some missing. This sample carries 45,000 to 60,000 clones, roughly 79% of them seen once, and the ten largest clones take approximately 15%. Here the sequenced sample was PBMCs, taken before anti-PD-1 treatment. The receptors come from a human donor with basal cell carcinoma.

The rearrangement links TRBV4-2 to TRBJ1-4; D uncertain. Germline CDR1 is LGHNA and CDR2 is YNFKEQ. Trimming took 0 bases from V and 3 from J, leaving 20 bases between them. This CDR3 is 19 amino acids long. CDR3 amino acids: CASSQDWEHSRSANEKLFF. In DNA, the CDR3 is TGTGCCAGCAGCCAAGACTGGGAACATTCCCGGTCGGCTAATGAAAAACTGTTTTTT.

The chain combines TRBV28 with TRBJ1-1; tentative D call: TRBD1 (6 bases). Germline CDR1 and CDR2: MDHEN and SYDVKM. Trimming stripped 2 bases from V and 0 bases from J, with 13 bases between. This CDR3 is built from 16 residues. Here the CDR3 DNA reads TGTGCCAGCAGTTTAGGGGGGGCTCCCATGAACACTGAAGCTTTCTTT. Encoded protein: CASSLGGAPMNTEAFF. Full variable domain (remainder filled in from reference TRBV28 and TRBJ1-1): DVKVTQSSRYLVKRTGEKVFLECVQDMDHENMFWYRQDPGLGLRLIYFSYDVKMKEKGDIPEGYSVSREKKERFSLILESASTNQTSMYLCASSLGGAPMNTEAFFGQGTRLTVV.

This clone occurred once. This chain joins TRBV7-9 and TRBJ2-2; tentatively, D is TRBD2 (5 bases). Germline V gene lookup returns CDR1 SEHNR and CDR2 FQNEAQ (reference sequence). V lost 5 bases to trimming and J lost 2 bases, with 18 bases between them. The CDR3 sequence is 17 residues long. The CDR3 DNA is TGTGCCAGCAGCCCTGGTTGGGCTAGCCTTAACACCGGGGAGCTGTTTTTT. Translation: CASSPGWASLNTGELFF.

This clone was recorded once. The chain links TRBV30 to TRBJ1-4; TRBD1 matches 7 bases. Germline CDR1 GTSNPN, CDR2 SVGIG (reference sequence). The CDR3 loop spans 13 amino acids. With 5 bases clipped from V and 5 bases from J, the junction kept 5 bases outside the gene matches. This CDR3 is CAWGQVINEKLFF. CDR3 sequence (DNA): TGTGCCTGGGGACAGGTAATCAATGAAAAACTGTTTTTT. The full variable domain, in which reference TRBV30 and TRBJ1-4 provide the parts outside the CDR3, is SQTIHQWPATLVQPVGSPLSLECTVEGTSNPNLYWYRQAAGRGLQLLFYSVGIGQISSEVPQNLSASRPQDRQFILSSKKLLLSDSGFYLCAWGQVINEKLFFGSGTQLSVL.

This CDR3 is CASSPREVTGPGPGNYEQYF. The CDR3, as DNA: TGTGCCAGCTCACCACGGGAGGTGACGGGTCCGGGGCCCGGTAACTACGAGCAGTACTTC. This sequence joins TRBV18 and TRBJ2-7; D possibly corresponds to TRBD2 (6 bases). The V end lost 1 base, the J end lost 3 bases, and 28 bases lay between the germline ends. The length of the CDR3 is 20 residues. The germline gives CDR1 KGHSH, CDR2 LQKENI.

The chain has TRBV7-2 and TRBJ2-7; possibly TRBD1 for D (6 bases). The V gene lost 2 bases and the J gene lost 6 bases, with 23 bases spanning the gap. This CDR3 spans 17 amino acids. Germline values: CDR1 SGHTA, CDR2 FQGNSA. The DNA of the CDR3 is TGTGCCAGCAGCTTATTAGGGGGACCCGACTACGCAGGCGAGCAGTACTTC. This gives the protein CASSLLGGPDYAGEQYF.

The CDR3: CASSLAGVGHYGYTF. Written as DNA, the CDR3 is TGTGCCAGCAGCTTAGCAGGGGTGGGCCACTATGGCTACACCTTC. V gene TRBV7-2 combines with J gene TRBJ1-2, with D maybe TRBD1 (5 bases). The CDR3 has 15 amino acids. Germline V lookup: CDR1 SGHTA, CDR2 FQGNSA. Trimming stripped 0 bases from V and 3 bases from J, with 11 bases between.

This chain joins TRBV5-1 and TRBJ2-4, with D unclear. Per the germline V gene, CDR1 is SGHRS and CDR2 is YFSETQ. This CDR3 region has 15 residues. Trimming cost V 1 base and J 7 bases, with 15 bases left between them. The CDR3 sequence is CASSLSPGASNIQYF. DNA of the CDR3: TGCGCCAGCAGCTTGTCGCCTGGCGCCTCTAACATTCAGTACTTC.

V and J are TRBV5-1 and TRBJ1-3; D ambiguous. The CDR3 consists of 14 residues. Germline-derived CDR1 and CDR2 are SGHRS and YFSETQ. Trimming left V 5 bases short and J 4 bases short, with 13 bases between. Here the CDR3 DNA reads TGCGCCAGCAGACCTTCACGGTCGGGAAACACCATATATTTT. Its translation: CASRPSRSGNTIYF.

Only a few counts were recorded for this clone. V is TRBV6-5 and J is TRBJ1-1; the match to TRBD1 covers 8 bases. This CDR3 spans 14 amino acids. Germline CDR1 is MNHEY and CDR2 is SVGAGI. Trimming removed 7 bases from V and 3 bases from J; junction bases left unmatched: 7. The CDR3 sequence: CASKPRTGHTEAFF. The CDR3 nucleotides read TGTGCCAGCAAACCCAGGACAGGGCACACTGAAGCTTTCTTT.

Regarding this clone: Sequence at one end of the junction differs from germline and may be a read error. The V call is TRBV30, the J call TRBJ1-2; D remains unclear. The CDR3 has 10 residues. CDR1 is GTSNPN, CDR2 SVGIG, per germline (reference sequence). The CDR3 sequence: CAWDSPETTF. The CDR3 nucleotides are TGTGCCTGGGATTCACCGGAGACTACTTTC.

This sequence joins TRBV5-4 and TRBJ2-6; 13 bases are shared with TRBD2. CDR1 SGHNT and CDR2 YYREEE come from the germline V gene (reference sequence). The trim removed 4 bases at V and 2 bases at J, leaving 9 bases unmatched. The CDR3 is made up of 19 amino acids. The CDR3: CASSGGGGTSGTGANVLTF. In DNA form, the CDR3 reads TGTGCCAGCAGCGGGGGAGGAGGGACTAGCGGGACTGGGGCCAACGTCCTGACTTTC.

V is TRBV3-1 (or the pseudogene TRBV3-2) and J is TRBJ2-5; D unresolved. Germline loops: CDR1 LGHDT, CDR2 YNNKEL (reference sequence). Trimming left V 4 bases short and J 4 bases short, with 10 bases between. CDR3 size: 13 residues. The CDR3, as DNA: TGTGCCAGCAGCCCCCGCGCCCGAGAGACCCAGTACTTC. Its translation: CASSPRARETQYF.

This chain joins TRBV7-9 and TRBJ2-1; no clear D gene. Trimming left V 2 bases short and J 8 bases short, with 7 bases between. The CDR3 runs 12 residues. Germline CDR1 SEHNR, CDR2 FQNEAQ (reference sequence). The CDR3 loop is CASSLTFYEQFF. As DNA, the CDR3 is TGTGCCAGCAGCTTAACTTTCTATGAGCAGTTCTTC.

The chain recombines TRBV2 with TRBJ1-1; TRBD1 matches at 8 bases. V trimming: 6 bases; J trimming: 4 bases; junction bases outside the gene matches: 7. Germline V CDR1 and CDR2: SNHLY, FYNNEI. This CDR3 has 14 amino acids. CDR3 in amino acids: CASSRDRKGTEAFF. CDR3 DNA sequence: TGTGCCAGCAGCCGGGACAGGAAAGGCACTGAAGCTTTCTTT.

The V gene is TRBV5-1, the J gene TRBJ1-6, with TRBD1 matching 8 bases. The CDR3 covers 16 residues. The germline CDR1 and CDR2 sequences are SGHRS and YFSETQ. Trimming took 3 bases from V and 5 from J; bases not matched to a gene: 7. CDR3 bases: TGCGCCAGCAGCTCCAGGGGGCAAGGGGATAATTCACCCCTCCACTTT. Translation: CASSSRGQGDNSPLHF.

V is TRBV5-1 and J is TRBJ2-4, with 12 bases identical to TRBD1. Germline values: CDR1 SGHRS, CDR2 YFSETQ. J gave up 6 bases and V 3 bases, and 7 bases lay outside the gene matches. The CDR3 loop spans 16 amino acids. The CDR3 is CASSSTGTGGVNIQYF. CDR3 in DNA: TGCGCCAGCAGCTCGACCGGGACAGGGGGCGTAAACATTCAGTACTTC.

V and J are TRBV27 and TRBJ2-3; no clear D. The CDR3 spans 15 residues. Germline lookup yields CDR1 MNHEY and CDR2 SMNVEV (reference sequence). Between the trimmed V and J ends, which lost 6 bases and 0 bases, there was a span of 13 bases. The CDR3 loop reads CASSPIPPSTDTQYF. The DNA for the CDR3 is TGTGCCAGCAGCCCCATACCCCCTAGCACAGATACGCAGTATTTT.

CDR3 sequence: CASSLDGMNTEAFF. CDR3 in DNA: TGTGCCAGCAGCTTGGACGGAATGAACACTGAAGCTTTCTTT. The genes are TRBV5-4 and TRBJ1-1; D is uncertain. Germline assignment: CDR1 SGHNT and CDR2 YYREEE (reference sequence). This CDR3 region has 14 residues. Trimming pared 0 bases from V and 0 bases from J, leaving 6 bases between.

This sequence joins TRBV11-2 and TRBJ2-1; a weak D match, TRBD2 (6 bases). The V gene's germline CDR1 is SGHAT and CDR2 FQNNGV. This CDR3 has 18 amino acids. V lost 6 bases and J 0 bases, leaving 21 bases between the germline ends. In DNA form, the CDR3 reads TGTGCCAGCAGTAGACTAGTCACCCTTCTGAGCTCCTACAATGAGCAGTTCTTC. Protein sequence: CASSRLVTLLSSYNEQFF.

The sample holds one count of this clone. The CDR3 DNA sequence: TGTGCCAGCAGTGGGAGGCCCAAGGGTACAGATACGCAGTATTTT. Residues: CASSGRPKGTDTQYF. The rearrangement links TRBV2 to TRBJ2-3; D may be TRBD2 (5 bases). The germline V gene encodes CDR1 SNHLY and CDR2 FYNNEI. This CDR3 comprises 15 residues. Deletions cut 4 bases from V and 3 bases from J, with 14 bases between.

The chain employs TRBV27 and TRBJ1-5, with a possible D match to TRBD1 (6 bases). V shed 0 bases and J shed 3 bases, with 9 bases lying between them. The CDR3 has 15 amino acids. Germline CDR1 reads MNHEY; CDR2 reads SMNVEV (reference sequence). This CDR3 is CASSLSRTVNQPQHF. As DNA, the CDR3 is TGTGCCAGCAGTTTATCACGGACAGTCAATCAGCCCCAGCATTTT.

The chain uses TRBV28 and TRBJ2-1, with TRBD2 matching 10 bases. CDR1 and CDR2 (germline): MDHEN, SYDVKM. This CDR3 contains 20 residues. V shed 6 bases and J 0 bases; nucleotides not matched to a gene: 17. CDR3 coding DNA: TGTGCCAGCAGGCCATGGGGGGCTAGCGGGAGCGTGAGCTCCTACAATGAGCAGTTCTTC. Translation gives CASRPWGASGSVSSYNEQFF. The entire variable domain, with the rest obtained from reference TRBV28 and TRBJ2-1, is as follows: DVKVTQSSRYLVKRTGEKVFLECVQDMDHENMFWYRQDPGLGLRLIYFSYDVKMKEKGDIPEGYSVSREKKERFSLILESASTNQTSMYLCASRPWGASGSVSSYNEQFFGPGTRLTVL.

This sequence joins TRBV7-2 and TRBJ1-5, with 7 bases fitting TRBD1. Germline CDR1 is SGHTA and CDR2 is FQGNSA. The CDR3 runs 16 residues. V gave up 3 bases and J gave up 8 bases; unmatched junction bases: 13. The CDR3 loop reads CASSFLGGGNLEPQHF. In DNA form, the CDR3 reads TGTGCCAGCAGCTTCCTTGGAGGGGGCAATTTAGAGCCCCAGCATTTT.

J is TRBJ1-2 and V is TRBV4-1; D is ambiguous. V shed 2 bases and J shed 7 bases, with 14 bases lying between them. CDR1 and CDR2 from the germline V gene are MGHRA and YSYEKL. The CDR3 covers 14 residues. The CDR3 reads CASSQYFGGLGYTF. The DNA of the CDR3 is TGCGCCAGCAGCCAATACTTTGGAGGACTTGGCTACACCTTC.

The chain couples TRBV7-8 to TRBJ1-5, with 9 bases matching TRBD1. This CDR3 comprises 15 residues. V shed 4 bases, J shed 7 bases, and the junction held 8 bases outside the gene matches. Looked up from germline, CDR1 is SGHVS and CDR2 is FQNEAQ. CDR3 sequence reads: CASSYRGQGGQPQHF. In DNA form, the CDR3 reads TGTGCCAGCAGCTATAGGGGACAGGGAGGGCAGCCCCAGCATTTT.